Described below is a single T cell receptor beta chain sequence and its context. No cognate antigen has been identified for it. There are no base qualities to consult, and no much larger clone falls within one base. This sample is drawn from a study of shared clonotypes between healthy human individuals (dated by TCRdb to about 2020). In the study overall: The cohort included a few men and two women between 18 and 49 years of age. For each donor, CD4 naive and CD4 memory were each given three plates, CD8 naive was given two plates, and CD8 memory was given one plate. The study deeply sequenced blood TCR repertoires of several healthy adults to estimate repertoire size and the extent of clonotype sharing between individuals. To increase sequencing depth and limit assay-specific biases, TCR repertoire library preparation and sequencing were carried out by different laboratories using diverse techniques. Leukapheresis yielded between about 0.9 and 9 billion PBMCs per donor. On the study overall, not on this receptor specifically: Sharing across a few donors was observed for around 5% of naive CD4, under 4% of naive CD8, over 2% of memory CD4, and about 0.4% of memory CD8 clonotypes. Compared with non-shared clonotypes, the clonotypes found in all four sorted-subset donors had higher generation probabilities. Only blood was sampled, and tissue TCR repertoires likely differ from those in blood. Rarefaction of sorted-subset datasets indicated incomplete sequencing despite the large sequencing depth. The genetic and exposure-history diversity represented was limited by the small number of donors. Pairwise subsampling indicated that sequencing depth was expected to affect the degree of clonotype sharing among donors. Larger estimated clonotype richness was generally found for naive subsets than for memory subsets.

Using the deep immunoSEQ assay, multiplex PCR amplified TCR CDR3 regions from genomic DNA. Genomic DNA extracted from each cell subset was distributed evenly over all wells of several immunoSEQ 96-well plates, and each plate served as one replicate. For sorted subsets, around 200 ng genomic DNA, equal to 25,000 to 35,000 T cell genomes, was loaded into each replicate PCR. The purified libraries were quantified using a Qubit 3.0 fluorometer, sized with a Bioanalyzer 2100, and then quantified again using the KAPA Library Quantification kit. Every immunoSEQ 96-well plate was sequenced on a dedicated single-read 150-cycle Illumina NextSeq 550 flow cell. Per the authors' processing: Because the immunoSEQ output included only junctional sequences and no quality scores, the filtering could not be the same as the filtering used for full-length reads. To assign V/J genes and CDR3, sequences were annotated using PyIR, a Python wrapper for IgBLAST v1.9, with IMGT germline references. Reads were removed for weak V/J assignments (E-value above 1e-6), missing CDR3, stop codons, out-of-frame junctions, or ambiguous translated residues. A V3J clonotype was defined by an identical inferred V gene, J gene, and CDR3 amino acid sequence. The percentage overlap between two repertoires was calculated by dividing the number of shared unique clonotypes by the size of the smaller repertoire. Three approaches were used to assess repertoire richness: RTK rarefaction, the Chao1 estimator, and Recon v2.1 estimates of unobserved clonotypes. OLGA was used to compute generation probabilities for all TCRbeta clonotypes that the gDNA method yielded from a handful of donors. In its TCRdb copy, this immuneACCESS table keeps in-frame sequences only and misses some clones. Where compared with another copy, unresolved V genes explain less than half of these, and the others have no known cause. Clone size and V and J calls were adopted from that table, with D and trimming inferred from the DNA. The sample yields hundreds of thousands of clones; around 72% were counted once. About 1.7% of the sample lies in the top ten.

The donors were healthy, HIV-negative adults with no recently reported acute infections or vaccinations. Only Caucasian adults living in Nashville, Tennessee, USA were represented among the donors. CD4+ T cells were enriched by magnetic negative selection; naive cells were then positively selected on CD45RA, and the negative fraction formed the memory subset. Blood was obtained by leukapheresis, after which PBMCs were separated by Ficoll-Histopaque density gradient centrifugation and cryopreserved in liquid nitrogen vapor phase. Purity and quantity of every magnetically sorted T cell population were checked by analytical flow cytometry. Genomic DNA was isolated from each sorted fraction and quantified by UV absorbance on a Nanodrop 2000c. Measured from the cysteine to the phenylalanine, the CDR3 is 13 residues long. The entry retains the CDR3 DNA only, 39 bases that are in frame from base 1. CDR1 SGHAT and CDR2 FQNNGV are derived from the germline V gene. The junction carries 8 bases between V and J, which are trimmed by 1 base and 6 bases respectively.

Recombination connected TRBV11-2 to TRBJ2-3, with TRBD1 perhaps the D gene, on 6 matching bases. The TCR sequence derives from a woman aged 25 to 39 in good health. Sequenced sample: memory CD4+ T cells sorted from blood. The cell subset or site label corresponds to: CD45RA-negative fraction. The DNA reads as follows: TGTGCCAGCAGCTTAGGACAGGCCGATACGCAGTATTTT. Its protein reads: CASSLGQADTQYF.